These T cell receptor beta chains were read from a single sample in a study of cytotoxic CD8 clonotypes in ibrutinib-treated CLL. The assay was immunoSEQ multiplex PCR, and TCRdb's table has in-frame clones only and misses some. This sample yields 20,000 to 30,000 clones, of which 65% to 80% are seen a single time; 40% to 50% belongs to the top ten. Sequencing was performed on PBMCs, taken after 12 months of ibrutinib treatment. The receptors come from a human donor with chronic lymphocytic leukemia. The CDR3 runs from the conserved cysteine through the conserved F or W. Each record gives: J gene, CDR3 length, D gene, clone size, V gene, CDR3 DNA, CDR3 protein. A D gene is named only where the DNA matches it firmly. Expanded clones are given a class, and other clones once, few, many or no size at all.

>TRBJ2-7|13|-|-|TRBV5-1
TGCGCCAGCAGCTCCGGGATGGGCCACGAGCAGTACTTC
CASSSGMGHEQYF
>TRBJ2-1|14|-|-|TRBV5-1
TGCGCCAGCAGGAGACTAGGCCGATACAATGAGCAGTTCTTC
CASRRLGRYNEQFF
>TRBJ2-5|15|TRBD2|medium-sized|TRBV7-2
TGTGCCAGCAGCTTAGCTAGCGGGGGGTTCGAGACCCAGTACTTC
CASSLASGGFETQYF
>TRBJ2-7|14|TRBD1|few|TRBV19
TGTGCCAGTAGTATAAGGACAGGGAGCCACGAGCAGTACTTC
CASSIRTGSHEQYF
>TRBJ1-6|14|-|-|TRBV5-5
TGTGCCAGCAGCTTGGATCCGGCAAATTCACCCCTCCACTTT
CASSLDPANSPLHF
>TRBJ2-6|15|-|-|TRBV2
TGTGCCAGCAGTGAGCGGATCTCTGGGGCCAACGTCCTGACTTTC
CASSERISGANVLTF
>TRBJ1-4|16|-|few|TRBV2
TGTGCCAGCAGGGCGGACTCTTCCGGGACGGGGGAAAAACTGTTTTTT
CASRADSSGTGEKLFF
>TRBJ1-1|14|-|-|TRBV28
TGTGCCAGCAGTCTAGGGGGACAACCTAAGGAAGCTTTCTTT
CASSLGGQPKEAFF
>TRBJ2-2|16|-|-|TRBV18
TGTGCCAGCTCACCAGTCGGGCAGGCATCCCCCGGGGAGCTGTTTTTT
CASSPVGQASPGELFF
>TRBJ1-6|17|-|-|TRBV18
TGTGCCAGCTCACCCGGACCTCCGGGACGTATTAATTCACCCCTCCACTTT
CASSPGPPGRINSPLHF
>TRBJ2-3|19|TRBD2|few|TRBV4-3
TGCGCCAGCAGCCTACGCCAGGAAGGACTAGCGGGGGGGCGGGATACGCAGTATTTT
CASSLRQEGLAGGRDTQYF
>TRBJ2-7|13|-|-|TRBV27
TGTGCCAGCAGGTGGGGGGGCGGGGGAGTGCAGTACTTC
CASRWGGGGVQYF
>TRBJ2-6|17|-|-|TRBV19
TGTGCCAGTAGTACGAGCAGACAGGCCTCTGGGGCCAACGTCCTGACTTTC
CASSTSRQASGANVLTF
>TRBJ2-3|15|-|-|TRBV11-2
TGTGCCAGCAGCTTAGAAGGTGGGGGGCCAGATACGCAGTATTTT
CASSLEGGGPDTQYF
>TRBJ2-7|15|-|-|TRBV7-8
TGTGCCAGCAGCTTAGTGTCCACAGGAATCTACGAGCAGTACTTC
CASSLVSTGIYEQYF
>TRBJ2-5|13|-|-|TRBV6-6
TGTGCCAGCAGTCCAGGGTACCAAGAGACCCAGTACTTC
CASSPGYQETQYF
>TRBJ1-2|13|TRBD1|-|TRBV28
TGTGCCAGCAGTTTACCCCGACAGGGGGCTTGGGCATTC
CASSLPRQGAWAF
>TRBJ2-5|11|-|-|TRBV5-1
TGCGCCAGCAGCTACGGGGAGACCCAGTACTTC
CASSYGETQYF
>TRBJ1-4|16|TRBD1|few|TRBV6-5
TGTGCCAGCAGTTACTCCAGGGGGCGGCCTAATGAAAAACTGTTTTTT
CASSYSRGRPNEKLFF
>TRBJ1-5|14|-|-|TRBV4-2
TGTGCCAGCAGCCAAGGTCGGGGAAGTCAGCCCCAGCATTTT
CASSQGRGSQPQHF
>TRBJ2-3|15|TRBD2|-|TRBV13
TGTGCCAGCAGCCGCACTAGCGGTGGGACAGATACGCAGTATTTT
CASSRTSGGTDTQYF
>TRBJ1-5|15|TRBD1|-|TRBV2
TGTGCCAGCAGTGAAGGGACAGGGGGAGGTCAGCCCCAGCATTTT
CASSEGTGGGQPQHF
>TRBJ1-6|18|TRBD1|-|TRBV15
TGTGCCACCAGCAGAGATCTAGGATTCGAACAGGGGACTTCACCCCTCCACTTT
CATSRDLGFEQGTSPLHF
>TRBJ2-2|15|TRBD1|-|TRBV4-2
TGTGCCAGCAGCCAAGTACAGGGGGCTGGCGGGGAGCTGTTTTTT
CASSQVQGAGGELFF
>TRBJ2-7|16|TRBD2|-|TRBV28
TGTGCCAGCAGCCTCCCCGGGGCGGGGGGCGTCCGCGAGCAGTACTTC
CASSLPGAGGVREQYF
>TRBJ2-1|15|-|-|TRBV6-6
TGTGCCAGCAGTTACTCACCAGGGAGCTACAATGAGCAGTTCTTC
CASSYSPGSYNEQFF
>TRBJ2-1|15|-|few|TRBV5-1
TGCGCCAGCAGCTTGGACTCGGGCACCTACAATGAGCAGTTCTTC
CASSLDSGTYNEQFF
>TRBJ2-5|13|-|-|TRBV28
TGTGCCAGCAGAGGACCGGGCGTCGTGGCCCAGTACTTC
CASRGPGVVAQYF
>TRBJ2-7|13|-|-|TRBV6-5
TGTGCCAGCAGTCTCCGAGAGGGGGGCGAGCAGTACTTC
CASSLREGGEQYF
>TRBJ1-1|12|-|-|TRBV30
TGTGCCTGGACTATCGGGAACACTGAAGCTTTCTTT
CAWTIGNTEAFF
>TRBJ2-1|14|-|-|TRBV29-1
TGCAGCGTTGAAGGGTTCAGGGATGGCAATGAGCAGTTCTTC
CSVEGFRDGNEQFF
>TRBJ2-7|11|-|once|TRBV19
TGTGCCAGTAGTTACAGCAACGAGCAGTACTTC
CASSYSNEQYF
>TRBJ1-6|14|-|-|TRBV28
TGTGCCAGCAACCGTGCCGCCTATAATTCACCCCTCCACTTT
CASNRAAYNSPLHF
>TRBJ2-7|12|-|once|TRBV27
TGTGCCAGCAGCCCCACTCACCGCGAGCAGTACTTC
CASSPTHREQYF
>TRBJ2-3|14|TRBD2|-|TRBV7-9
TGTGCCAGCACCGCCGGACTAGCCTCAGATACGCAGTATTTT
CASTAGLASDTQYF
>TRBJ2-6|15|-|-|TRBV4-3
TGCGCCAGCAGCCCCGGAACAATAGGGGCCAACGTCCTGACTTTC
CASSPGTIGANVLTF
>TRBJ1-5|12|-|-|TRBV11-2
TGTGCCAGCAGCGCCCTTGGGCAGCCCCAGCATTTT
CASSALGQPQHF
>TRBJ1-6|17|-|-|TRBV7-3
TGTGCCAGCAGCTACGTGCAGGTTAGCTCCTATAATTCACCCCTCCACTTT
CASSYVQVSSYNSPLHF
>TRBJ2-3|13|-|-|TRBV5-1
TGCGCCAGCAGCTTCGGAAGCACAGATACGCAGTATTTT
CASSFGSTDTQYF
>TRBJ2-7|15|-|few|TRBV2
TGTGCCAGCAGTCCCCGGGCCGGGACGGCCTACGAGCAGTACTTC
CASSPRAGTAYEQYF
>TRBJ2-7|11|-|-|TRBV20-1
TGCAGTGCTAGGATAGCCCACGAGCAGTACTTC
CSARIAHEQYF
>TRBJ2-7|18|TRBD2|-|TRBV14
TGTGCCAGCAGCCGAAGCTTCTCCGGGACTAGCGGTACCTACGAGCAGTACTTC
CASSRSFSGTSGTYEQYF